Listed below are T cell receptor beta chains from one sample, sequenced in a study of blood T cell repertoires in COVID-19. Sequencing was performed with immunoSEQ multiplex PCR; in TCRdb, only in-frame clones are kept and a portion is missing. Here the sample spans about 290,000 clones, around 90% being singletons. Material for sequencing was peripheral blood. The receptors derive from a woman in her thirties or forties who had recovered from COVID-19. The CDR3 runs from the conserved cysteine through the conserved F or W. D genes are given only for firm matches. The listing skips clone size in some rows; elsewhere it reads once, few, many or a size class.

>.|TRBV24-1|.|TRBJ2-5
TGTGCCACCAGTGACCGCACCACAGTTTCGGAGACCCAGTACTTC
CATSDRTTVSETQYF
>.|TRBV3-1/TRBV3-2|.|TRBJ2-2
TGTGCCAGCAGCCGGCCTCTCGGAGACTCGAACACCGGGGAGCTGTTTTTT
CASSRPLGDSNTGELFF
>TRBD2|TRBV18|.|TRBJ2-1
TGTGCCAGCTCACCACAGGGGGGGACTAGCGGGATCATGGTCTTC
CASSPQGGTSGIMVF
>.|TRBV19|few|TRBJ2-7
TGTGCCAGTAGTTCACTCTCGGCAGGGGCCAACGAGCAGTACTTC
CASSSLSAGANEQYF
>.|TRBV18|.|TRBJ1-6
TGTGCCAGCTCCCCCTGGACAGAGGGCAATTCACCCCTCCACTTT
CASSPWTEGNSPLHF
>TRBD1|TRBV6-1|.|TRBJ1-5
TGTGCCAGCAGTGAATTGGGGACAGGGGGCGCGAGCAATCAGCCCCAGCATTTT
CASSELGTGGASNQPQHF
>.|TRBV5-6|.|TRBJ2-1
TGTGCCAGCAGCTTAGGCAGGGAAAATGAGCAGTTCTTC
CASSLGRENEQFF
>.|TRBV5-1|once|TRBJ2-3
TGCGCCAGCAGCTCCCCGACAGATACGCAGTATTTT
CASSSPTDTQYF
>.|TRBV11-3|.|TRBJ2-7
TGTGCCAGCAGCCCCCCCCGCGGACAGCCCCATCGCGAGCAGTACTTC
CASSPPRGQPHREQYF
>.|TRBV12-3/TRBV12-4|.|TRBJ2-7
TGTGCCAGCAGTGCGGGACAGCCCTACGAGCAGTACTTC
CASSAGQPYEQYF
>.|TRBV7-6|.|TRBJ1-1
TGTGCCAGCAGCTTAGCAGGGGGAGCAACTGAAGCTTTCTTT
CASSLAGGATEAFF
>TRBD1|TRBV12-3/TRBV12-4|.|TRBJ1-2
TGTGCCAGCAGTCCCCGACAGGGGGGATACACCTTC
CASSPRQGGYTF
>TRBD2|TRBV11-2|.|TRBJ2-3
TGTGCCAGCAGCTTAGATTCACTAGCGGGGACCTACACAGATACGCAGTATTTT
CASSLDSLAGTYTDTQYF
>.|TRBV3-1/TRBV3-2|.|TRBJ2-2
TGTGCCAGCACCTCAGGCAGTCCGATAAACACCGGGGAGCTGTTTTTT
CASTSGSPINTGELFF
>TRBD1|TRBV15|.|TRBJ1-4
TGTGCCACCAGCAGAGATCAGCCCGGGCAGGGGGCGGCGGAAAAACTGTTTTTT
CATSRDQPGQGAAEKLFF
>.|TRBV5-1|.|TRBJ2-3
TGCGCCAGCAGCTTGGGGGGAGCAGATACGCAGTATTTT
CASSLGGADTQYF
>.|TRBV7-3|.|TRBJ2-1
TGTGCCAGCAGCTCCTTGGGCGCCCACAATGAGCAGTTCTTC
CASSSLGAHNEQFF
>TRBD2|TRBV5-5|.|TRBJ2-5
TGTGCCAGCAGCTTGGGGTCTAGCGGGAGGCAAGAGACCCAGTACTTC
CASSLGSSGRQETQYF
>TRBD1|TRBV9|few|TRBJ1-1
TGTGCCAGCAGCGTAGGAGGGCAGGGGGACACTGAAGCTTTCTTT
CASSVGGQGDTEAFF
>.|TRBV30|.|TRBJ2-5
TGTGCCTGGAGTGGCGGGAATTGGGGGACCCAGTACTTC
CAWSGGNWGTQYF
>.|TRBV10-3|once|TRBJ1-2
TGTGCCATCAGTGAGTCGGTTTCCGGGGAGCCGGGAGCGTATGGCTACACCTTC
CAISESVSGEPGAYGYTF
>.|TRBV27|.|TRBJ2-7
TGTGCCAGCAGTCAGTTGACTAGTTCCCACGAGCAGTACTTC
CASSQLTSSHEQYF
>.|TRBV27|.|TRBJ1-1
TGTGCCAGCAGTTATGGTGGGACAAAAAGGGCTTTCTTT
CASSYGGTKRAFF
>.|TRBV10-2|.|TRBJ2-3
TGCGCCAGCATTTCGGGGAGCACAGATACGCAGTATTTT
CASISGSTDTQYF
>TRBD2|TRBV30|.|TRBJ2-7
TGTGCCTGGAGTATTGTCGGGGGGACCTACGAGCAGTACTTC
CAWSIVGGTYEQYF
>TRBD2|TRBV6-1|.|TRBJ2-3
TGTGCCAGCAGTGGTTTAGCGGGGTTCTCCACAGATACGCAGTATTTT
CASSGLAGFSTDTQYF
>.|TRBV11-2|.|TRBJ2-1
TGTGCCAGCAGCCCCGGCGGGGCCAATGAGCAGTTCTTC
CASSPGGANEQFF
>.|TRBV3-1/TRBV3-2|.|TRBJ2-7
TGTGCCAGCAGCCACTTATCAGGGTCGAAGATGAACGAGCAGTACTTC
CASSHLSGSKMNEQYF
>TRBD2|TRBV11-2|.|TRBJ2-1
TGTGCCAGCAGCTTAGCGGGAGGCGGGCTCAATGAGCAGTTCTTC
CASSLAGGGLNEQFF
>.|TRBV7-2|.|TRBJ2-7
TGTGCCAGCAGCCAGAGACAGGACAGCTCCTACGAGCAGTACTTC
CASSQRQDSSYEQYF
>.|TRBV19|.|TRBJ1-1
TGTGCCAGTAGCTGGAGCATGAACACTGAAGCTTTCTTT
CASSWSMNTEAFF
>TRBD2|TRBV12-3/TRBV12-4|.|TRBJ2-7
TGTGCCAGCAGTGGGGGACTACGGGAGCAGTACTTC
CASSGGLREQYF
>.|TRBV5-1|.|TRBJ2-5
TGCGCCAGCAGCCTTATTAGAGAGACCCAGTACTTC
CASSLIRETQYF
>TRBD1|TRBV6-6|.|TRBJ1-6
TGTGCCAGCAGTCAACAGGGGGCCCTGGGCCTTGGCTCACCCCTCCACTTT
CASSQQGALGLGSPLHF
>.|TRBV19|.|TRBJ2-1
TGTGCCAGTAGTGGGGGCCGGGATGAGCAGTTCTTC
CASSGGRDEQFF
>.|TRBV18|once|TRBJ1-1
TGTGCCAGCTCACCCTCGAATTTGGCCGCTGAAGCTTTCTTT
CASSPSNLAAEAFF
>TRBD2|TRBV5-6|.|TRBJ2-7
TGTGCCTCCCACCGGGGGGGAGTAACGGGGGAGCAGTACTTC
CASHRGGVTGEQYF
>.|TRBV7-2|.|TRBJ2-1
TGTGCCAGCAGCGAAAACCGGGACAAGGGGGTCAGTGAGCAGTTCTTC
CASSENRDKGVSEQFF
>TRBD2|TRBV5-3|.|TRBJ2-3
TGTGCCAGAAGCTTGGCGACTAGCGGGAGGGCCAGTCAGGACACAGATACGCAGTATTTT
CARSLATSGRASQDTDTQYF